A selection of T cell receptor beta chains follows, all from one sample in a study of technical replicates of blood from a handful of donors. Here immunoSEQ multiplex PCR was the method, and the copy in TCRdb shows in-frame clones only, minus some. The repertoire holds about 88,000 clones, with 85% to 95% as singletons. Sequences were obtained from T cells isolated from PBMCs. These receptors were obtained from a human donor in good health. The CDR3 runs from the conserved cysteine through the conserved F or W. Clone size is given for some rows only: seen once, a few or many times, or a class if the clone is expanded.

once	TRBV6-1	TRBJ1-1	CASRFRGAFF
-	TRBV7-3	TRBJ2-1	CASSLNSVSYNEQFF
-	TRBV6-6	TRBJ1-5	CASSSDRGHRRAQHF
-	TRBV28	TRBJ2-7	CASSFRGGRAGNEQYF
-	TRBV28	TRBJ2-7	CASSLGGRSSYEQYF
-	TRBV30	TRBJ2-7	CAWRGLAGTYEQYF
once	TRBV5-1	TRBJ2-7	CASSLVPGQDLLYF
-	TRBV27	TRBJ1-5	CASRLITGFNQPQHF
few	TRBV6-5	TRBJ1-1	CASSFGPREGNTEAFF
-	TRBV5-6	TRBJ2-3	CASSLGARWEADTQYF
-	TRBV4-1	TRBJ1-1	CASSSHPGQGNTEAFF
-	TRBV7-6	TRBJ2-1	CASSLTLRGQGYWNEQFF
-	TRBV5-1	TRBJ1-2	CASSLAWAEDGYTF
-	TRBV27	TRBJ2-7	CASSLSPGQGSDYEQYF
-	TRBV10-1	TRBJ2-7	CASSEILGQNNEQYF
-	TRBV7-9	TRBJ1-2	CASSLAPTRGNYGYTF
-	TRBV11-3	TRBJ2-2	CASKEGGSTGELFF
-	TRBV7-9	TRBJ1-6	CAGTGNYNSPLHF
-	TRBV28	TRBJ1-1	CASSFRLPNTEAFF
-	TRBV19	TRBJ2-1	CASSGGSNGEQFF
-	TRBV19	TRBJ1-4	CASSQPGQGAVNEKLFF
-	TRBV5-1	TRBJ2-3	CASSADRPTDTQYF
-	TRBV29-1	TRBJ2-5	CSVVGTGSYWETQYF
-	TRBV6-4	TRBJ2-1	CASSELAGVGNEQFF
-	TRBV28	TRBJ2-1	CASSASLGSSYNEQFF